These T cell receptor beta chains were read from a single sample in a study of blood T cell repertoires in COVID-19. TCRdb keeps only in-frame clones here, not all; method: immunoSEQ multiplex PCR. The sample includes roughly 300,000 clones, 80% to 90% of them seen just once. The sequencing sample was made of peripheral blood. Receptors were obtained from a woman aged 45 to 65 with acute or convalescent COVID-19. CDR3s include the opening cysteine and the closing phenylalanine or tryptophan. D genes are given only for firm matches. Size tells how often a clone was seen (once, few, many) or the class of an expanded clone, and some rows leave it out.

J gene: TRBJ2-5; D gene: TRBD1; clone size: NA; V gene: TRBV27; CDR3 protein: CASSFSWTGEETQYF; CDR3 DNA: TGTGCCAGCAGTTTTTCCTGGACAGGGGAGGAGACCCAGTACTTC
J gene: TRBJ2-1; D gene: TRBD2; clone size: NA; V gene: TRBV11-2; CDR3 protein: CASSPGTSSYNEQFF; CDR3 DNA: TGTGCCAGCAGCCCTGGGACTAGCAGCTACAATGAGCAGTTCTTC
J gene: TRBJ2-7; D gene: NA; clone size: NA; V gene: TRBV9; CDR3 protein: CASSPWGTGPYEQYF; CDR3 DNA: TGTGCCAGCAGCCCCTGGGGCACTGGCCCCTACGAGCAGTACTTC
J gene: TRBJ2-5; D gene: NA; clone size: NA; V gene: TRBV19; CDR3 protein: CASSISLAETQYF; CDR3 DNA: TGTGCCAGTAGTATTAGTCTAGCGGAGACCCAGTACTTC
J gene: TRBJ2-4; D gene: NA; clone size: NA; V gene: TRBV28; CDR3 protein: CASRVNSINIQYF; CDR3 DNA: TGTGCCAGCAGAGTTAATAGCATTAACATTCAGTACTTC
J gene: TRBJ2-2; D gene: NA; clone size: NA; V gene: TRBV2; CDR3 protein: CASSGQNTGELFF; CDR3 DNA: TGTGCCAGCTCGGGACAGAACACCGGGGAGCTGTTTTTT
J gene: TRBJ1-2; D gene: NA; clone size: NA; V gene: TRBV3-1/TRBV3-2; CDR3 protein: CASSQQGGGYTF; CDR3 DNA: TGTGCCAGCAGCCAACAGGGCGGTGGCTACACCTTC
J gene: TRBJ2-5; D gene: TRBD2; clone size: NA; V gene: TRBV4-2; CDR3 protein: CASSQFSVAGVEETQYF; CDR3 DNA: TGTGCCAGCAGCCAATTCAGCGTAGCGGGAGTAGAGGAGACCCAGTACTTC
J gene: TRBJ2-7; D gene: TRBD1; clone size: NA; V gene: TRBV6-6; CDR3 protein: CASSRQGILSYEQYF; CDR3 DNA: TGTGCCAGCAGTCGACAGGGTATTCTATCCTACGAGCAGTACTTC
J gene: TRBJ1-2; D gene: TRBD1; clone size: NA; V gene: TRBV5-4; CDR3 protein: CASSSGQNNYGYTF; CDR3 DNA: TGTGCCAGCAGCTCGGGACAGAATAACTATGGCTACACCTTC
J gene: TRBJ2-3; D gene: NA; clone size: NA; V gene: TRBV6-2/TRBV6-3; CDR3 protein: CASSYAVNTQYF; CDR3 DNA: TGTGCCAGCAGTTACGCAGTTAATACGCAGTATTTT
J gene: TRBJ1-3; D gene: TRBD1; clone size: NA; V gene: TRBV7-8; CDR3 protein: CASSSTGESGNTIYF; CDR3 DNA: TGTGCCAGCAGCTCAACAGGGGAATCTGGAAACACCATATATTTT
J gene: TRBJ1-6; D gene: TRBD1; clone size: NA; V gene: TRBV5-6; CDR3 protein: CASSGRTGGNSPLHF; CDR3 DNA: TGTGCCAGCAGCGGTCGGACAGGGGGAAATTCACCCCTCCACTTT
J gene: TRBJ1-4; D gene: TRBD1; clone size: once; V gene: TRBV6-5; CDR3 protein: CASSHGTGDEKLFF; CDR3 DNA: TGTGCCAGCAGCCACGGGACAGGGGATGAAAAACTGTTTTTT
J gene: TRBJ1-1; D gene: NA; clone size: few; V gene: TRBV7-2; CDR3 protein: CASRPGTSNTEAFF; CDR3 DNA: TGTGCCAGCAGACCCGGGACATCGAACACTGAAGCTTTCTTT
J gene: TRBJ1-2; D gene: NA; clone size: NA; V gene: TRBV29-1; CDR3 protein: CSVPGTTYGYTF; CDR3 DNA: TGCAGCGTTCCCGGGACAACCTATGGCTACACCTTC
J gene: TRBJ1-6; D gene: TRBD1; clone size: NA; V gene: TRBV19; CDR3 protein: CASSIGSGTGGNSPLHF; CDR3 DNA: TGTGCCAGTAGTATAGGCTCTGGGACAGGGGGGAATTCACCCCTCCACTTT
J gene: TRBJ2-3; D gene: TRBD2; clone size: NA; V gene: TRBV5-1; CDR3 protein: CASSLAASGGTDTQYF; CDR3 DNA: TGCGCCAGCAGCTTGGCCGCTAGCGGGGGCACAGATACGCAGTATTTT
J gene: TRBJ1-3; D gene: NA; clone size: NA; V gene: TRBV4-1; CDR3 protein: CASSPQTATLSGNTIYF; CDR3 DNA: TGCGCCAGCAGCCCACAGACAGCTACTCTCTCTGGAAACACCATATATTTT
J gene: TRBJ1-6; D gene: TRBD1; clone size: NA; V gene: TRBV4-1; CDR3 protein: CASRTGGYNSPLHF; CDR3 DNA: TGCGCCAGCAGGACAGGGGGCTATAATTCACCCCTCCACTTT
J gene: TRBJ2-1; D gene: NA; clone size: NA; V gene: TRBV12-3/TRBV12-4; CDR3 protein: CASSSGWDNEQFF; CDR3 DNA: TGTGCCAGCAGTTCCGGGTGGGACAATGAGCAGTTCTTC
J gene: TRBJ2-1; D gene: NA; clone size: few; V gene: TRBV5-1; CDR3 protein: CASSPGGQDEQFF; CDR3 DNA: TGCGCCAGCAGCCCCGGAGGGCAGGATGAGCAGTTCTTC
J gene: TRBJ1-1; D gene: NA; clone size: NA; V gene: TRBV2; CDR3 protein: CASSAGNTEAFF; CDR3 DNA: TGTGCCAGCAGTGCCGGGAACACTGAAGCTTTCTTT
J gene: TRBJ2-7; D gene: NA; clone size: NA; V gene: TRBV5-8; CDR3 protein: CASSLQGSDYEQYF; CDR3 DNA: TGTGCCAGCAGCTTACAGGGAAGTGACTACGAGCAGTACTTC
J gene: TRBJ1-1; D gene: NA; clone size: NA; V gene: TRBV15; CDR3 protein: CATSRVRALNTEAFF; CDR3 DNA: TGTGCCACCAGCAGAGTGCGGGCTCTGAACACTGAAGCTTTCTTT
J gene: TRBJ2-3; D gene: NA; clone size: NA; V gene: TRBV6-4; CDR3 protein: CAGPRGQRGTDTQYF; CDR3 DNA: TGTGCCGGGCCGAGGGGCCAGCGGGGCACAGATACGCAGTATTTT
J gene: TRBJ2-1; D gene: TRBD1; clone size: NA; V gene: TRBV24-1; CDR3 protein: CATSDSWTGPADEQFF; CDR3 DNA: TGTGCCACCAGTGATTCTTGGACAGGTCCCGCCGATGAGCAGTTCTTC
J gene: TRBJ1-1; D gene: TRBD1; clone size: NA; V gene: TRBV7-9; CDR3 protein: CASSRQGEVTEAFF; CDR3 DNA: TGTGCCAGCAGCCGACAGGGGGAGGTCACTGAAGCTTTCTTT
J gene: TRBJ2-7; D gene: TRBD2; clone size: NA; V gene: TRBV5-4; CDR3 protein: CASSHTSGNYYEQYF; CDR3 DNA: TGTGCCAGCAGCCACACTAGCGGGAACTACTACGAGCAGTACTTC
J gene: TRBJ1-2; D gene: NA; clone size: NA; V gene: TRBV9; CDR3 protein: CASSVAVTGTGYTF; CDR3 DNA: TGTGCCAGCAGCGTAGCGGTCACAGGCACTGGCTACACCTTC
J gene: TRBJ1-5; D gene: TRBD1; clone size: few; V gene: TRBV5-5; CDR3 protein: CASSRTQGAGDQPQHF; CDR3 DNA: TGTGCCAGCAGCCGGACACAGGGGGCCGGCGATCAGCCCCAGCATTTT
J gene: TRBJ2-5; D gene: NA; clone size: NA; V gene: TRBV3-1/TRBV3-2; CDR3 protein: CASSQGGGLVGETQYF; CDR3 DNA: TGTGCCAGCAGCCAGGGCGGGGGCTTGGTGGGAGAGACCCAGTACTTC
J gene: TRBJ2-1; D gene: TRBD2; clone size: NA; V gene: TRBV28; CDR3 protein: CASSGGEFEQFF; CDR3 DNA: TGTGCCAGCAGTGGGGGGGAGTTTGAGCAGTTCTTC
J gene: TRBJ1-4; D gene: TRBD1; clone size: few; V gene: TRBV5-1; CDR3 protein: CASSLLGTEDEKLFF; CDR3 DNA: TGCGCCAGCAGTTTACTAGGGACAGAAGATGAAAAACTGTTTTTT
J gene: TRBJ2-4; D gene: NA; clone size: NA; V gene: TRBV10-3; CDR3 protein: CAISAARGAKNIQYF; CDR3 DNA: TGTGCCATCAGTGCAGCCAGGGGAGCCAAAAACATTCAGTACTTC
J gene: TRBJ2-1; D gene: NA; clone size: NA; V gene: TRBV5-1; CDR3 protein: CASSPSGRAYNEQFF; CDR3 DNA: TGCGCCAGCAGCCCGTCAGGTCGAGCTTACAATGAGCAGTTCTTC
J gene: TRBJ2-3; D gene: NA; clone size: NA; V gene: TRBV7-3; CDR3 protein: CASSTSGLYTDTQYF; CDR3 DNA: TGTGCCAGCAGCACGAGCGGACTCTACACAGATACGCAGTATTTT
J gene: TRBJ2-1; D gene: TRBD2; clone size: once; V gene: TRBV18; CDR3 protein: CASSPGAGGIYNEQFF; CDR3 DNA: TGTGCCAGCTCACCAGGAGCGGGGGGAATCTACAATGAGCAGTTCTTC
J gene: TRBJ2-2; D gene: NA; clone size: NA; V gene: TRBV30; CDR3 protein: CAWRVQGTTGELFF; CDR3 DNA: TGTGCCTGGAGGGTACAGGGAACCACCGGGGAGCTGTTTTTT
J gene: TRBJ2-2; D gene: NA; clone size: NA; V gene: TRBV5-4; CDR3 protein: CASSRGSVHQNTGELFF; CDR3 DNA: TGTGCCAGCAGCCGGGGTAGTGTTCATCAGAACACCGGGGAGCTGTTTTTT
J gene: TRBJ1-2; D gene: NA; clone size: NA; V gene: TRBV3-1/TRBV3-2; CDR3 protein: CASAGGGYGYTF; CDR3 DNA: TGTGCCAGCGCTGGGGGCGGCTATGGCTACACCTTC
J gene: TRBJ1-6; D gene: TRBD1; clone size: NA; V gene: TRBV24-1; CDR3 protein: CATSDPRQGGNSPLHF; CDR3 DNA: TGTGCCACCAGTGACCCTCGACAGGGCGGAAATTCACCCCTCCACTTT
J gene: TRBJ2-2; D gene: TRBD2; clone size: NA; V gene: TRBV2; CDR3 protein: CASRARGDTGELFF; CDR3 DNA: TGTGCCAGCAGGGCTCGGGGGGACACCGGGGAGCTGTTTTTT
J gene: TRBJ1-6; D gene: TRBD1; clone size: NA; V gene: TRBV11-1; CDR3 protein: CASSRQGGNSPLHF; CDR3 DNA: TGTGCCAGCAGCCGACAGGGTGGTAATTCACCCCTCCACTTT
J gene: TRBJ2-5; D gene: TRBD1; clone size: NA; V gene: TRBV24-1; CDR3 protein: CATSDPRQGTQETQYF; CDR3 DNA: TGTGCCACCAGTGACCCCCGACAGGGAACGCAAGAGACCCAGTACTTC
J gene: TRBJ1-1; D gene: TRBD1; clone size: NA; V gene: TRBV11-2; CDR3 protein: CASNTDRANTEAFF; CDR3 DNA: TGTGCCAGCAATACGGACAGGGCGAACACTGAAGCTTTCTTT
J gene: TRBJ2-1; D gene: TRBD1; clone size: NA; V gene: TRBV10-3; CDR3 protein: CAISAGQGRNNEQFF; CDR3 DNA: TGTGCCATCAGTGCTGGACAGGGGAGGAACAATGAGCAGTTCTTC
J gene: TRBJ2-1; D gene: NA; clone size: NA; V gene: TRBV9; CDR3 protein: CASSPPNEQFF; CDR3 DNA: TGTGCCAGCAGCCCCCCGAATGAGCAGTTCTTC
J gene: TRBJ2-5; D gene: TRBD2; clone size: NA; V gene: TRBV28; CDR3 protein: CASRGTRDYLYF; CDR3 DNA: TGTGCCAGCAGGGGGACCCGGGACTATTTGTACTTC
J gene: TRBJ1-5; D gene: NA; clone size: few; V gene: TRBV20-1; CDR3 protein: CSASAGRDQPQHF; CDR3 DNA: TGCAGTGCTAGTGCAGGCAGGGATCAGCCCCAGCATTTT
J gene: TRBJ1-5; D gene: NA; clone size: NA; V gene: TRBV28; CDR3 protein: CASSLWGVHQPQHF; CDR3 DNA: TGTGCCAGCAGTTTATGGGGAGTTCATCAGCCCCAGCATTTT
J gene: TRBJ1-1; D gene: TRBD1; clone size: NA; V gene: TRBV2; CDR3 protein: CASSEVRDSEAFF; CDR3 DNA: TGTGCCAGCAGTGAAGTCCGGGACAGCGAAGCTTTCTTT
J gene: TRBJ2-5; D gene: NA; clone size: NA; V gene: TRBV2; CDR3 protein: CASRPAGGQETQYF; CDR3 DNA: TGTGCCAGCAGGCCTGCCGGCGGACAAGAGACCCAGTACTTC
J gene: TRBJ2-4; D gene: NA; clone size: NA; V gene: TRBV10-1; CDR3 protein: CASSEGVAKNIQYF; CDR3 DNA: TGCGCCAGCAGTGAAGGGGTGGCCAAAAACATTCAGTACTTC